These T cell receptor beta chains were read from a single sample in a study of shared T cell receptors in the human thymus. Only in-frame clones appear in the TCRdb table, and some are missing; sequencing was by immunoSEQ multiplex PCR. Of about 500,000 clones in the sample, about 84% are singletons; the top ten hold more than 0.01%. These records were also assigned to another study, of human thymus T cells.

The sample consisted of thymocytes. The source of these receptors is a boy in the first two years of life with a congenital heart defect. Each CDR3 is given without its conserved first and last residue.

v_call: TRBV28
cdr3_aa: ASSFRRDTSSYEQY

v_call: TRBV4-1
cdr3_aa: ASSQPDTGNTIY

v_call: TRBV12-5
cdr3_aa: ASGLGTSEAF

v_call: TRBV11-3
cdr3_aa: ASSLGVSGSSYNEQF

v_call: TRBV28
cdr3_aa: ASTTGQGGETQY

v_call: TRBV4-3
cdr3_aa: ASSQDRSQRDYNEQF

v_call: TRBV4-3
cdr3_aa: ASSQGVGEQF

v_call: TRBV27
cdr3_aa: ASSLSEFGGQRDEQY

v_call: TRBV4-3
cdr3_aa: ASSQDRTRDRRNTIY

v_call: TRBV2
cdr3_aa: ASSEGVQGAGGYT

v_call: TRBV4-3
cdr3_aa: ASSRGEEIRQETQY

v_call: TRBV5-1
cdr3_aa: ASSLVGGRADTQY

v_call: TRBV28
cdr3_aa: ASSPSPAENIQY

v_call: TRBV27
cdr3_aa: ASSLEARGKEGEKLF